The T cell receptor beta chain under discussion was sequenced for a study of blood T cell repertoires in COVID-19. The wider study: Some COVID-19 samples were acute and others convalescent; all came from the United States, Italy and Spain. PBMCs, B-cell-depleted T cells, or T cells were the source of the cDNA or gDNA that made up the material.

Per the original methods: The assay estimated nucleated cells by amplifying reference gene primers. Sequencing was performed with immunoSEQ multiplex PCR; in TCRdb, only in-frame clones are kept and a portion is missing. That table supplies the V and J calls and clone size; D and trimming were determined from the DNA. The repertoire holds roughly 35,000 clones, less than 80% seen once, with 30% to 40% in the top ten. CDR3 length equals 14 residues. Germline CDR1 is SGHRS and CDR2 is YFSETQ. V was trimmed by 3 bases and J by 2 bases, leaving 12 bases between them. The rearrangement uses TRBV5-1 and TRBJ2-7, with a tentative D call TRBD2 (6 bases). Sequencing was performed on peripheral blood. The receptor was isolated from an elderly man with acute or convalescent COVID-19. This CDR3 is CASSSPGGTYEQYF. DNA for the CDR3: TGCGCCAGCAGCTCGCCGGGCGGGACCTACGAGCAGTACTTC.